This TCR beta chain came from a study of cytotoxic CD8 clonotypes in ibrutinib-treated CLL. Study information: Mean productive templates were 255,043; mean productive rearrangements were 94,082. Study outcomes and limitations: Public clonotypes were uncommon and contracted or stayed stable on treatment.

Germline V lookup: CDR1 LGHNT, CDR2 FRNRAP. V lost 6 bases to trimming and J lost 4 bases; unmatched junction nucleotides: 11. This CDR3 spans 15 amino acids. The repertoire was sequenced with immunoSEQ multiplex PCR; TCRdb's copy has only in-frame clones and lacks some. The data show tens of thousands of clones, with 86% seen just once and roughly 5.4% held by the top ten. This clone is a singleton in its sample. Its specificity is not known. V is TRBV12-5 and J is TRBJ1-2; 7 bases map to TRBD1. Sequences were derived from PBMCs, sampled before ibrutinib treatment. This TCR came from a human donor with chronic lymphocytic leukemia. Written as DNA, the CDR3 is TGTGCTAGTGGCTATTTAACCGGGACAGTCTATGGCTACACCTTC. As protein: CASGYLTGTVYGYTF.